One and the same sample provided the 8 T cell receptor beta chains below, sequenced in a study of T cell repertoires in cytomegalovirus infection. TCRdb reprocessed the reads with MiXCR, giving one entry per CDR3 protein. The top ten clones hold 15% to 20% of a sample with 680,000 or so distinct CDR3 sequences, around 32% of them seen once. No antigen has been identified for these receptors. This specimen was cultured PBMCs, taken from culture after CMV antigen stimulation. These receptors all stem from a human donor in good health (CMV status not recorded). Some clones in this sample may be carry-over from other donors' samples.

This rearrangement joins TRBV27 to TRBJ1-1; D is ambiguous. Germline V CDR1 and CDR2: MNHEY, SMNVEV (reference sequence). CDR3 length: 16 amino acids. The ends were cut back, 1 base at V and 3 bases at J, with 15 bases in the middle. In DNA form, the CDR3 reads TGTGCCAGCAGTTTATTGGACCTAGGAAGGGACACTGAAGCTTTCTTT. Its translation: CASSLLDLGRDTEAFF.

This clonotype was counted a few times. The V and J genes are TRBV18 and TRBJ1-5; 7 bases agree with TRBD1. From germline, CDR1 is KGHSH and CDR2 LQKENI. This CDR3 contains 13 residues. Trimming cost V 8 bases and J 3 bases; bases outside gene matches: 4. The CDR3 protein is CASAQGYNQPQHF. As DNA, the CDR3 is TGTGCCAGCGCACAGGGGTACAATCAGCCCCAGCATTTT.

The chain couples TRBV19 to TRBJ2-1, with TRBD2 matching over 16 bases. The CDR3 has 19 residues. Germline V CDR1 and CDR2: LNHDA, SQIVND (reference sequence). Trimming cost V 3 bases and J 6 bases; bases outside gene matches: 11. The CDR3 region is CASSIGTSGGDLRANEQFF. The CDR3 DNA sequence: TGTGCCAGTAGTATTGGGACTAGCGGGGGGGACCTCCGGGCCAATGAGCAGTTCTTC.

J is TRBJ1-1 and V is TRBV19, with a tentative D call TRBD1 (5 bases). The CDR3 loop spans 14 amino acids. Germline V CDR1 and CDR2: LNHDA, SQIVND (reference sequence). The germline V and J ends were trimmed by 7 bases and 7 bases, with 19 bases remaining between them. DNA of the CDR3: TGTGCCAGTACGAGTAACGGGGCTTGGATTGAAGCTTTCTTT. Its protein is CASTSNGAWIEAFF.

This clonotype was counted many times. The chain uses TRBV7-2 and TRBJ2-1, with 7 bases matching TRBD2. The CDR3 runs 20 residues. Germline V gene lookup returns CDR1 SGHTA and CDR2 FQGNSA. J lost 4 bases, V lost 1 base, and 19 bases had no gene match. This chain's CDR3 is CASSLGVGVYSGSSYNEQFF. The CDR3 bases are TGTGCCAGCAGCTTAGGTGTCGGGGTTTATAGCGGGTCCTCTTACAATGAGCAGTTCTTC.

Worth noting for this clonotype: It is likely a read error, because the conserved phenylalanine at the end of the CDR3 is missing. The V and J genes are TRBV7-9 and TRBJ2-1; the D is unclear. The CDR3 covers 16 residues. CDR1 SEHNR and CDR2 FQNEAQ come from the germline V gene (reference sequence). V shed 0 bases and J shed 0 bases, with 9 bases lying between them. The CDR3 DNA reads TGTGCCAGCAGCTTAGCGGGCAGGAGCTCCTACAATGAGCAGTTCTTA. This translates into CASSLAGRSSYNEQFL.

In its sample, this clonotype was seen many times. The chain couples TRBV12-3 or TRBV12-4 to TRBJ1-4, with 9 bases fitting TRBD1. The CDR3 totals 15 residues. The J segment lost 6 bases and the V segment lost 6 bases, leaving 8 bases of the junction unmatched. DNA of the CDR3: TGTGCCAGCAGCTTCACCGGGACAGGGTATGAAAAACTGTTTTTT. It codes for CASSFTGTGYEKLFF.

This clonotype was recorded at least ten times. V and J are TRBV7-2 and TRBJ1-2; D ambiguous. The CDR3 covers 12 residues. Trimming removed 2 bases from V and 8 bases from J, with 9 bases in between. CDR1 is SGHTA and CDR2 is FQGNSA in the germline V gene. The DNA for the CDR3 is TGTGCCAGCAGCTTACGGGCGAGCGGCTACACCTTC. Its protein is CASSLRASGYTF.